This is a list of T cell receptor beta chains from one sample in a study of early T cells in non-severe SARS-CoV-2 infection. TCRdb independently ran MiXCR on the 5' RACE reads; one entry per CDR3 protein. The sample consists of approximately 65,000 distinct CDR3 sequences, around 12% of them appearing once. The source material was whole blood. These receptors originate from an adult who was a healthcare worker with PCR-confirmed SARS-CoV-2 infection or an uninfected control (not recorded which). CDR3s include the opening cysteine and the closing phenylalanine or tryptophan. Each record gives: V gene, D gene, clone size, J gene, CDR3 DNA, CDR3 protein. D genes are given only for firm matches. The size field is filled for only some rows; it gives once, few, many or a size class.

>TRBV5-6|.|many|TRBJ1-5
TGTGCCAGCAGCCTGGCCTTGGGGAACATCGGCAATCAGCCCCAGCATTTT
CASSLALGNIGNQPQHF
>TRBV6-4|TRBD2|many|TRBJ2-3
TGTGCCAGCAGTGACTCGACTAGCGGGGGGGCAGATACGCAGTATTTT
CASSDSTSGGADTQYF
>TRBV5-1|TRBD1|few|TRBJ2-5
TGCGCCAGCAGCTTCCTCGGACAGGGAGAGACCCAGTACTTC
CASSFLGQGETQYF
>TRBV12-2|.|few|TRBJ1-4
TGTGCAAGTCGCCCCGGGGAGGGGCAGGGGGAGGAAAAACTGTTTTTT
CASRPGEGQGEEKLFF
>TRBV19|.|many|TRBJ1-3
TGTGCCAGTAGTATCTACGAAGAGGCTGGAAACACCATATATTTT
CASSIYEEAGNTIYF
>TRBV2|.|many|TRBJ2-2
TGTGCCAGCAGTTCCAACACCGGGGAGCTGTTTTTT
CASSSNTGELFF
>TRBV10-3|TRBD1|many|TRBJ2-2
TGTGCCATCGGGAGGCCGGGACAGGGGGCAAGTCCCGACACCGGGGAGCTGTTTTTT
CAIGRPGQGASPDTGELFF
>TRBV27|TRBD1|.|TRBJ1-3
TGTGCCAGCAGTTATCGGACAGGTGATACCATATATTTT
CASSYRTGDTIYF
>TRBV29-1|.|medium-sized|TRBJ1-3
TGCAGCGTTGAAGGGGACTCTGGAAACACCATATATTTT
CSVEGDSGNTIYF
>TRBV2|TRBD2|.|TRBJ2-3
TGTGCCAGCAGAGACCAGGGACTATTGGCGCAGTATTTT
CASRDQGLLAQYF
>TRBV5-5|.|many|TRBJ1-2
TGTGCCAGCAGCTTGGCCTGGACCCCCGACTATGGCTACACCTTC
CASSLAWTPDYGYTF
>TRBV6-5|.|few|TRBJ2-1
TGTGCCAGCACCACTTTTCAGGGCGACAATGAGCAGTTCTTC
CASTTFQGDNEQFF
>TRBV27|.|few|TRBJ1-2
TGTGCCAGCAGTTTTGGTGGAGAATTCAATAAAAATGGCTACACCTTC
CASSFGGEFNKNGYTF
>TRBV6-5|TRBD1|.|TRBJ1-3
TGTGCCAGCAGGACAGGGTTTAGCTCTGGAAACACCATATATTTT
CASRTGFSSGNTIYF
>TRBV7-9|TRBD2|.|TRBJ2-7
TGTGCCAGCAGCTTAGAGGAGCGGGGGGGCTACGAGCAGTACTTC
CASSLEERGGYEQYF
>TRBV7-6|TRBD1|many|TRBJ2-1
TGTGCCAGCAGCTACCGGACAGGGTCCTACAATGAGCAGTTCTTC
CASSYRTGSYNEQFF
>TRBV20-1|.|many|TRBJ1-1
TGCAGTGCTAGTGGTCTCATGAACACTGAAGCTTTCTTC
CSASGLMNTEAFF
>TRBV12-3/TRBV12-4|.|few|TRBJ2-3
TGTGCCAGCAGTCCACGACCGCCAAGGGACACAGATACGCAGTATTTT
CASSPRPPRDTDTQYF
>TRBV2|.|few|TRBJ2-1
TGTGCCAGCAGTGAAGCGGGAGAACCATACAATGAGCAGTTCTTC
CASSEAGEPYNEQFF
>TRBV12-3/TRBV12-4|TRBD1|many|TRBJ1-1
TGTGCCAGCAGTCCCGACAGGGCAGGCACTGAAGCTTTCTTT
CASSPDRAGTEAFF
>TRBV29-1|.|.|TRBJ2-2
TGCAGCGTTGAGGGACAGAACACCGGGGAGCTGTTTTTT
CSVEGQNTGELFF
>TRBV18|.|few|TRBJ1-1
TGTGCCAGCTCACCACAAGGACAGCCGAACACTGAAGCTTTCTTT
CASSPQGQPNTEAFF
>TRBV4-1|.|.|TRBJ2-7
TGCGCCAGCACTCAAGTCCAGTCTCGTATGGGGCGCACCTACGAGCAGTACTTC
CASTQVQSRMGRTYEQYF
>TRBV3-1|.|.|TRBJ2-5
TGTGCCAGCAGCCAAGGGCAGACCCAAGAGACCCAGTACTTC
CASSQGQTQETQYF
>TRBV3-1|TRBD2|.|TRBJ2-1
TGTGCCAGCAGCCAGGGACTAGCGGGGGGGCTAGTAGAGCAGTTCTTC
CASSQGLAGGLVEQFF
>TRBV10-3|.|few|TRBJ2-7
TGTGCCATCAGTGAGTCGGTGACAGTCCGAACCTACGAGCAGTACTTC
CAISESVTVRTYEQYF
>TRBV20-1|.|few|TRBJ2-7
TGCAGTGCTGCAGACCCAGCCTATGGCTCCTACGAGCAGTACTTC
CSAADPAYGSYEQYF
>TRBV12-3/TRBV12-4|.|.|TRBJ2-5
TGTGCCAGCAGCCCCGGGATTGTGGAGACCCAGTACTTC
CASSPGIVETQYF
>TRBV10-3|TRBD1|.|TRBJ2-5
TGTGCCATCAGGCCGGGACAGGCGGGGGAGACCCAGTACTTC
CAIRPGQAGETQYF
>TRBV24-1|.|.|TRBJ2-5
TGTGCCACCAGTGATTCCCATGGGGGGGAGACCCAGTACTTC
CATSDSHGGETQYF
>TRBV29-1|.|few|TRBJ2-7
TGCAGCGTCGCCGCCTGGGGCGACGAGCAGTACTTC
CSVAAWGDEQYF
>TRBV2|.|.|TRBJ1-6
TGTGCCAGCAGTGGTCGGGCAGGCACAAATAATTCACCCCTCCACTTT
CASSGRAGTNNSPLHF
>TRBV6-5|.|many|TRBJ2-3
TGTGCCAGCAGTTACTCGCCGCAGGGGACAGATACGCAGTATTTT
CASSYSPQGTDTQYF
>TRBV6-1|.|many|TRBJ2-7
TGTGCCAGCAGAGAGACTAGTTACGAGCAGTACTTC
CASRETSYEQYF
>TRBV4-2|.|many|TRBJ2-7
TGTGCCAGCAGCCAAGATCCCCAGGGTAGCTCCTACGAGCAGTACTTC
CASSQDPQGSSYEQYF
>TRBV6-5|.|few|TRBJ1-2
TGTGCCAGCAGTTACGCTTCACTGGTCAGCTATGGCTACACCTTC
CASSYASLVSYGYTF
>TRBV5-1|.|few|TRBJ1-2
TGCGCCAGCAGCTTGGAGGGGTCGACAGCTCTCTATGGCTACACCTTC
CASSLEGSTALYGYTF
>TRBV10-2|.|few|TRBJ2-1
TGCGCCAGCAGTGAGTTTCCGACAAATGAGCAGTTCTTC
CASSEFPTNEQFF
>TRBV7-2|TRBD2|few|TRBJ2-3
TGTGCCAGCAGCTTGATTAGCGGGGGCACAGATACGCAGTATTTT
CASSLISGGTDTQYF
>TRBV3-1|.|.|TRBJ1-5
TGTGCCAGCAGCCAAGGTGTGATACGGTTCAATCAGCCCCAGCATTTT
CASSQGVIRFNQPQHF
>TRBV12-3/TRBV12-4|.|.|TRBJ1-2
TGTGCCAGCAGTGGCGGGACATATGGCTACACCTTC
CASSGGTYGYTF
>TRBV11-3|.|.|TRBJ2-7
TGTGCCAGCAGCTTGTCTCAAGTAGTCGGGACCGAGCAGTACTTC
CASSLSQVVGTEQYF
>TRBV7-2|.|many|TRBJ1-5
TGTGCCAGCAGCGCGAGCAATCAGCCCCAGCATTTT
CASSASNQPQHF
>TRBV2|.|.|TRBJ2-7
TGTGCCAGCAGACGAGGACAGCTGTCCTCCTACGAGCAGTACTTC
CASRRGQLSSYEQYF
>TRBV11-2|TRBD1|many|TRBJ1-2
TGTGCCAGCAGCTCCTCAAGGACAGGCCGCTATGGCTACACCTTC
CASSSSRTGRYGYTF
>TRBV2|TRBD1|.|TRBJ1-2
TGTGCCAGCAAGACGGACAGGGGAATCTATGGCTACACCTTC
CASKTDRGIYGYTF
>TRBV5-1|TRBD1|.|TRBJ1-5
TGCGCCAGCAGCTCCGGGACAGGCGGCAATCAGCCCCAGCATTTT
CASSSGTGGNQPQHF
>TRBV12-3/TRBV12-4|.|few|TRBJ2-5
TGTGCCAGCAGTTGGGTGACAGAGACCCAGTACTTC
CASSWVTETQYF
>TRBV19|TRBD2|few|TRBJ2-7
TGTGCCAGTAGGGCTAGCGGGGGGCACCGCTACGAGCAGTACTTC
CASRASGGHRYEQYF
>TRBV9|.|few|TRBJ2-7
TGTGCCAGCAGCGTAGGGACAGCTCACTACGAGCAGTACTTC
CASSVGTAHYEQYF
>TRBV7-8|.|.|TRBJ2-3
TGTGCCAGCAGCCAAAACTCACTTGATACGCAGTATTTT
CASSQNSLDTQYF
>TRBV11-2|.|.|TRBJ1-1
TGTGCCAGCAGCTTAGACGCCACGGAAAACACTGAAGCTTTCTTT
CASSLDATENTEAFF
>TRBV2|.|many|TRBJ2-4
TGTGCCAGCAGCTCTAAAGTTTGGGGGCCGGCCAAAAACATTCAGTACTTC
CASSSKVWGPAKNIQYF
>TRBV20-1|.|many|TRBJ2-1
TGCAGTGCTCCTCGGCAGGGAATAGGAGAGCAGTTCTTC
CSAPRQGIGEQFF
>TRBV18|.|few|TRBJ1-2
TGTGCCAGCTCACCCGTAGGACTGAACTATGGCTACACCTTC
CASSPVGLNYGYTF